The rows below give T cell receptor beta chains drawn from one sample of a study of response to subunit inactivated influenza vaccine. Via MiXCR, TCRdb re-called the RT-PCR reads, giving one row per CDR3 protein. The data contain about 650,000 distinct CDR3 sequences, 15% to 18% of them singletons. The sample consisted of PBMCs from blood, taken roughly 12 days after vaccination. These TCRs come from a man aged 45 to 65 who received an inactivated influenza vaccine. CDR3s include the opening cysteine and the closing phenylalanine or tryptophan. The D gene is left open where the match is weak. Expanded clones get a size class; other rows say once, few or many, or leave the size out.

d_call: TRBD1; clone_size: few; cdr3_length: 18; v_call: TRBV28; j_call: TRBJ2-6; cdr3_aa: CASSLFGQGIAGANVLTF; cdr3_nt: TGTGCCAGCAGTTTATTCGGACAGGGAATCGCTGGGGCCAACGTCCTGACTTTC
d_call: TRBD2; clone_size: few; cdr3_length: 16; v_call: TRBV7-2; j_call: TRBJ2-5; cdr3_aa: CASSSWTSGSSETQYF; cdr3_nt: TGTGCCAGCAGCTCGTGGACTAGCGGGAGTTCAGAGACCCAGTACTTC
d_call: .; clone_size: few; cdr3_length: 13; v_call: TRBV20-1; j_call: TRBJ2-2; cdr3_aa: CSAMLANTGELFF; cdr3_nt: TGCAGTGCTATGTTAGCTAACACCGGGGAGCTGTTTTTT
d_call: .; clone_size: .; cdr3_length: 15; v_call: TRBV5-1; j_call: TRBJ2-2; cdr3_aa: CASSLAPKGTGELFF; cdr3_nt: TGCGCCAGCAGCTTGGCACCAAAAGGGACCGGGGAGCTGTTTTTT
d_call: .; clone_size: many; cdr3_length: 14; v_call: TRBV4-3; j_call: TRBJ2-5; cdr3_aa: CASSQDWGQETQYF; cdr3_nt: TGCGCCAGCAGCCAAGACTGGGGGCAAGAGACCCAGTACTTC
d_call: .; clone_size: .; cdr3_length: 15; v_call: TRBV5-5; j_call: TRBJ1-5; cdr3_aa: CASSGPGVANQPQHF; cdr3_nt: TGTGCCAGCAGCGGACCAGGGGTGGCGAATCAGCCCCAGCATTTT
d_call: TRBD2; clone_size: .; cdr3_length: 17; v_call: TRBV7-9; j_call: TRBJ2-7; cdr3_aa: CASSLDYLTSGTDEQYF; cdr3_nt: TGTGCCAGCAGCTTAGACTATCTGACTAGCGGGACAGACGAGCAGTACTTC
d_call: .; clone_size: .; cdr3_length: 17; v_call: TRBV24-1; j_call: TRBJ2-2; cdr3_aa: CATSDDRAGEDTGELFF; cdr3_nt: TGTGCCACCAGTGATGATCGGGCAGGGGAGGACACCGGGGAGCTGTTTTTT
d_call: .; clone_size: .; cdr3_length: 15; v_call: TRBV7-3; j_call: TRBJ2-3; cdr3_aa: CASSPRAVEADTQYF; cdr3_nt: TGTGCCAGCAGCCCCCGGGCCGTGGAGGCAGATACGCAGTATTTT
d_call: TRBD2; clone_size: .; cdr3_length: 19; v_call: TRBV6-1; j_call: TRBJ2-2; cdr3_aa: CASRSPPGLAGVGTGELFF; cdr3_nt: TGTGCCAGCAGAAGTCCCCCGGGACTAGCGGGGGTTGGCACCGGGGAGCTGTTTTTT
d_call: TRBD1; clone_size: .; cdr3_length: 15; v_call: TRBV7-9; j_call: TRBJ1-4; cdr3_aa: CASSYLRDRGEKLFF; cdr3_nt: TGTGCCAGCAGCTACCTCCGGGACAGGGGTGAAAAACTGTTTTTT
d_call: .; clone_size: .; cdr3_length: 13; v_call: TRBV6-1; j_call: TRBJ2-5; cdr3_aa: CASYRARGETQYF; cdr3_nt: TGTGCCAGCTACAGGGCCCGCGGGGAGACCCAGTACTTC
d_call: .; clone_size: .; cdr3_length: 14; v_call: TRBV15; j_call: TRBJ2-1; cdr3_aa: CATSRDLGYNEQFF; cdr3_nt: TGTGCCACCAGCAGAGATTTGGGCTACAATGAGCAGTTCTTC
d_call: .; clone_size: .; cdr3_length: 15; v_call: TRBV5-6; j_call: TRBJ1-2; cdr3_aa: CASSTPKDGNYGYTF; cdr3_nt: TGTGCCAGCAGCACCCCGAAGGACGGAAACTATGGCTACACCTTC
d_call: .; clone_size: few; cdr3_length: 18; v_call: TRBV20-1; j_call: TRBJ1-2; cdr3_aa: CSARDHFAAVRSGNGYTF; cdr3_nt: TGCAGTGCTAGAGATCACTTCGCCGCGGTCAGGTCGGGCAATGGCTACACCTTC
d_call: TRBD2; clone_size: .; cdr3_length: 17; v_call: TRBV10-1; j_call: TRBJ2-3; cdr3_aa: CASSEVSGGPGGDTQYF; cdr3_nt: TGCGCCAGCAGTGAAGTTAGCGGGGGCCCCGGGGGAGATACGCAGTATTTT
d_call: .; clone_size: few; cdr3_length: 14; v_call: TRBV12-3/TRBV12-4; j_call: TRBJ1-5; cdr3_aa: CASSETYSNQPQHF; cdr3_nt: TGTGCCAGCAGTGAAACATATAGCAATCAGCCCCAGCATTTT
d_call: .; clone_size: many; cdr3_length: 16; v_call: TRBV5-1; j_call: TRBJ2-1; cdr3_aa: CASSLHPTGSYNEQFF; cdr3_nt: TGCGCCAGCAGCTTACATCCGACCGGGTCCTACAATGAGCAGTTCTTC
d_call: TRBD1; clone_size: .; cdr3_length: 19; v_call: TRBV11-2; j_call: TRBJ1-6; cdr3_aa: CASSLLKGQGFTYNSPLHF; cdr3_nt: TGTGCCAGCAGCTTATTGAAGGGACAGGGCTTCACCTATAATTCACCCCTCCACTTT
d_call: .; clone_size: few; cdr3_length: 15; v_call: TRBV25-1; j_call: TRBJ2-5; cdr3_aa: CASSEFVGVGETQYF; cdr3_nt: TGTGCCAGCAGTGAATTCGTAGGGGTGGGGGAGACCCAGTACTTC
d_call: .; clone_size: .; cdr3_length: 14; v_call: TRBV7-7; j_call: TRBJ1-2; cdr3_aa: CASSLGTPEGGYTF; cdr3_nt: TGTGCCAGCAGCCTCGGGACTCCCGAAGGGGGCTACACCTTC
d_call: TRBD1; clone_size: .; cdr3_length: 15; v_call: TRBV9; j_call: TRBJ2-1; cdr3_aa: CASSVRQGAYNEQFF; cdr3_nt: TGTGCCAGCAGCGTCAGACAGGGCGCCTACAATGAGCAGTTCTTC
d_call: .; clone_size: .; cdr3_length: 15; v_call: TRBV4-3; j_call: TRBJ2-5; cdr3_aa: CASSQDKGRSETQYF; cdr3_nt: TGCGCCAGCAGCCAAGATAAGGGAAGGTCGGAGACCCAGTACTTC
d_call: .; clone_size: few; cdr3_length: 14; v_call: TRBV20-1; j_call: TRBJ2-7; cdr3_aa: CSARPLLGQIGQYF; cdr3_nt: TGCAGTGCTAGACCTCTTCTTGGACAGATCGGGCAGTACTTC
d_call: TRBD2; clone_size: .; cdr3_length: 17; v_call: TRBV7-8; j_call: TRBJ2-3; cdr3_aa: CASSLLVPSGSLRTQYF; cdr3_nt: TGTGCCAGCAGCTTATTGGTGCCTAGCGGGTCCCTTCGGACGCAGTATTTT
d_call: TRBD1; clone_size: many; cdr3_length: 15; v_call: TRBV20-1; j_call: TRBJ2-7; cdr3_aa: CSASRTGVGSYEQYF; cdr3_nt: TGCAGTGCTAGTAGGACAGGTGTGGGCTCCTACGAGCAGTACTTC
d_call: .; clone_size: .; cdr3_length: 16; v_call: TRBV18; j_call: TRBJ2-1; cdr3_aa: CASSRLSAAFEDEQFF; cdr3_nt: TGTGCCAGCTCACGACTTTCGGCGGCGTTTGAGGATGAGCAGTTCTTC
d_call: TRBD2; clone_size: .; cdr3_length: 11; v_call: TRBV14; j_call: TRBJ2-1; cdr3_aa: CASSQGGSPFF; cdr3_nt: TGTGCCAGCAGCCAGGGGGGGAGTCCGTTCTTC
d_call: TRBD1; clone_size: many; cdr3_length: 15; v_call: TRBV20-1; j_call: TRBJ1-6; cdr3_aa: CSAGETGGGYSPLHF; cdr3_nt: TGCAGTGCTGGGGAGACAGGGGGTGGGTATTCACCCCTCCACTTT
d_call: TRBD2; clone_size: .; cdr3_length: 17; v_call: TRBV4-3; j_call: TRBJ2-3; cdr3_aa: CASSQDPSGGAIDTQYF; cdr3_nt: TGCGCCAGCAGCCAAGATCCCAGCGGGGGGGCCATAGATACGCAGTATTTT
d_call: .; clone_size: .; cdr3_length: 16; v_call: TRBV7-9; j_call: TRBJ2-1; cdr3_aa: CASSMDNNRAYNEQFF; cdr3_nt: TGTGCCAGCAGCATGGACAATAACAGGGCCTACAATGAGCAGTTCTTC
d_call: TRBD2; clone_size: .; cdr3_length: 18; v_call: TRBV9; j_call: TRBJ2-2; cdr3_aa: CASSSGLAGTANTGELFF; cdr3_nt: TGTGCCAGCAGCTCCGGACTAGCGGGAACCGCGAACACCGGGGAGCTGTTTTTT
d_call: .; clone_size: .; cdr3_length: 14; v_call: TRBV5-8; j_call: TRBJ1-1; cdr3_aa: CASSFGFGSTEAFF; cdr3_nt: TGTGCCAGCAGCTTTGGGTTTGGGAGCACTGAAGCTTTCTTT
d_call: TRBD1; clone_size: few; cdr3_length: 12; v_call: TRBV20-1; j_call: TRBJ2-1; cdr3_aa: CSARTGGNEQFF; cdr3_nt: TGCAGTGCTAGAACAGGGGGCAATGAGCAGTTCTTC
d_call: .; clone_size: .; cdr3_length: 16; v_call: TRBV7-2; j_call: TRBJ2-2; cdr3_aa: CASSASTRGTSGELFF; cdr3_nt: TGTGCCAGCAGCGCCTCTACGCGGGGTACCTCCGGGGAGCTGTTTTTT
d_call: TRBD2; clone_size: .; cdr3_length: 16; v_call: TRBV24-1; j_call: TRBJ2-3; cdr3_aa: CATSPGAGGPPDTQYF; cdr3_nt: TGTGCCACCAGTCCCGGGGCGGGGGGGCCCCCAGATACGCAGTATTTT
d_call: TRBD1; clone_size: .; cdr3_length: 15; v_call: TRBV9; j_call: TRBJ1-2; cdr3_aa: CASSPGTGGYYGYTF; cdr3_nt: TGTGCCAGCAGCCCAGGGACAGGGGGGTACTATGGCTACACCTTC
d_call: TRBD2; clone_size: few; cdr3_length: 17; v_call: TRBV6-5; j_call: TRBJ2-7; cdr3_aa: CASSYSIGLAGTYEQYF; cdr3_nt: TGTGCCAGCAGTTACTCGATTGGTCTAGCGGGGACCTACGAGCAGTACTTC
d_call: .; clone_size: .; cdr3_length: 13; v_call: TRBV12-3/TRBV12-4; j_call: TRBJ2-3; cdr3_aa: CASSLVGEDTQYF; cdr3_nt: TGTGCCAGCAGTTTAGTGGGGGAAGATACGCAGTATTTT
d_call: .; clone_size: .; cdr3_length: 18; v_call: TRBV5-1; j_call: TRBJ2-7; cdr3_aa: CASSLGPRAVSRGGEQYF; cdr3_nt: TGCGCCAGCAGCTTGGGCCCAAGGGCTGTCTCTAGAGGAGGCGAGCAGTACTTC
d_call: .; clone_size: .; cdr3_length: 13; v_call: TRBV5-1; j_call: TRBJ1-2; cdr3_aa: CASSLETGYGYTF; cdr3_nt: TGCGCCAGCAGCTTGGAAACGGGCTATGGCTACACCTTC
d_call: .; clone_size: .; cdr3_length: 13; v_call: TRBV27; j_call: TRBJ2-1; cdr3_aa: CASSWGVGGEQFF; cdr3_nt: TGTGCCAGCAGTTGGGGCGTTGGGGGTGAGCAGTTCTTC
d_call: .; clone_size: few; cdr3_length: 16; v_call: TRBV5-1; j_call: TRBJ2-3; cdr3_aa: CASSSRGSGSTDTQYF; cdr3_nt: TGCGCCAGCAGCTCCCGGGGGAGCGGTAGCACAGATACGCAGTATTTT
d_call: .; clone_size: few; cdr3_length: 17; v_call: TRBV28; j_call: TRBJ1-1; cdr3_aa: CASSTAFVQVRNTEAFF; cdr3_nt: TGTGCCAGCAGCACAGCCTTCGTTCAAGTCCGGAACACTGAAGCTTTCTTT
d_call: TRBD2; clone_size: .; cdr3_length: 14; v_call: TRBV12-3/TRBV12-4; j_call: TRBJ2-7; cdr3_aa: CASTKSGRDYEQYF; cdr3_nt: TGTGCCAGCACTAAAAGCGGGAGAGACTACGAGCAGTACTTC